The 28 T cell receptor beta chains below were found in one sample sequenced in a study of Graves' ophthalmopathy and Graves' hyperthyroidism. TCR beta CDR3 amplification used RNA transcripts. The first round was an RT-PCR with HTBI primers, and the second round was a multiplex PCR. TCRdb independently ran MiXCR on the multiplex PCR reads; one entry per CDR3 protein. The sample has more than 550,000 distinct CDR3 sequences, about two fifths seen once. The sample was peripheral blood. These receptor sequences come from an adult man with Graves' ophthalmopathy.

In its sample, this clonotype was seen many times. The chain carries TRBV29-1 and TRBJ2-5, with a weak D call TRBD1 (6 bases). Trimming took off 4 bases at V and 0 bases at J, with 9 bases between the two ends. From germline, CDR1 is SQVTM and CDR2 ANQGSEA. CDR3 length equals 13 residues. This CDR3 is CSVAGQDQETQYF. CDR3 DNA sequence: TGCAGCGTTGCGGGACAAGACCAAGAGACCCAGTACTTC.

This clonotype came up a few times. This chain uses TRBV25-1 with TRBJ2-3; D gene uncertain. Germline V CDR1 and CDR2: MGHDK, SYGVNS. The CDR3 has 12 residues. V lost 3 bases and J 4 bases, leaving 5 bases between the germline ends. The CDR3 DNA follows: TGTGCCAGCAGTGATCGCGCAGATACGCAGTATTTT. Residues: CASSDRADTQYF. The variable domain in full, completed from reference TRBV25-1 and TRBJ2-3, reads EADIYQTPRYLVIGTGKKITLECSQTMGHDKMYWYQQDPGMELHLIHYSYGVNSTEKGDLSSESTVSRIRTEHFPLTLESARPSHTSQYLCASSDRADTQYFGPGTRLTVL.

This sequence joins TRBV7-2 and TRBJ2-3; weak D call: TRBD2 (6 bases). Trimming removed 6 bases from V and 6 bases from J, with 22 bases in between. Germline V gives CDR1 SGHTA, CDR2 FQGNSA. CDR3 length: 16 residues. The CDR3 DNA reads TGTGCCAGCAGTCGGGACTCGGTGCCACCGTGGGATACGCAGTATTTT. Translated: CASSRDSVPPWDTQYF. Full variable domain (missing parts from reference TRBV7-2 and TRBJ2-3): GAGVSQSPSNKVTEKGKDVELRCDPISGHTALYWYRQSLGQGLEFLIYFQGNSAPDKSGLPSDRFSAERTGGSVSTLTIQRTQQEDSAVYLCASSRDSVPPWDTQYFGPGTRLTVL.

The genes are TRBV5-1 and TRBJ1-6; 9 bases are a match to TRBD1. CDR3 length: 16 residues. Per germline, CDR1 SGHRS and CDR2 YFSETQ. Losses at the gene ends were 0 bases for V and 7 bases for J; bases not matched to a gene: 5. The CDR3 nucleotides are TGCGCCAGCAGCTTGGGGACAGGGGTGGCGAATTCACCCCTCCACTTT. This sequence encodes CASSLGTGVANSPLHF.

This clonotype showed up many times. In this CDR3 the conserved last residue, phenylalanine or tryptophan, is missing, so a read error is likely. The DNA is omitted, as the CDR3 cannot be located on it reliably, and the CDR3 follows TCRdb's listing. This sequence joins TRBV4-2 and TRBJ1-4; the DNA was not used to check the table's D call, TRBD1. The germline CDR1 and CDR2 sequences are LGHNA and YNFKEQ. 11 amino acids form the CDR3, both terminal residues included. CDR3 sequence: CASSFRDRALL.

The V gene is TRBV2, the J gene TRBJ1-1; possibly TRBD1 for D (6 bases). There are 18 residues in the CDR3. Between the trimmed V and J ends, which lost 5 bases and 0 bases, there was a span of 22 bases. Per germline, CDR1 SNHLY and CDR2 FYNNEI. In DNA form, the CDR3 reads TGTGCCAGCAGTTTAGTCCACGACAGGTTCACCGTGAACACTGAAGCTTTCTTT. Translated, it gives CASSLVHDRFTVNTEAFF.

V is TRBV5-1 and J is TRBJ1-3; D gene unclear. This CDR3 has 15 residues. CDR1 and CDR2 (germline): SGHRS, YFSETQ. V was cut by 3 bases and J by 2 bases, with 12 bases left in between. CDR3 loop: CASSSDGGPGNTIYF. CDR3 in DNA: TGCGCCAGCAGCTCTGACGGAGGCCCTGGAAACACCATATATTTT. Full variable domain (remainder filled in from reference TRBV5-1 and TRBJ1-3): KAGVTQTPRYLIKTRGQQVTLSCSPISGHRSVSWYQQTPGQGLQFLFEYFSETQRNKGNFPGRFSGRQFSNSRSEMNVSTLELGDSALYLCASSSDGGPGNTIYFGEGSWLTVV.

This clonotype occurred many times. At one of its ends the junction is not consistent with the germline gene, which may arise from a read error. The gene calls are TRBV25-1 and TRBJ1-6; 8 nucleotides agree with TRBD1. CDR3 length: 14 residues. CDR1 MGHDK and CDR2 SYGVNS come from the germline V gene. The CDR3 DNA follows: TGTGCCAGCAGCTCCGGGACAGGAGATTCACTCCTCCACTTT. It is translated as CASSSGTGDSLLHF.

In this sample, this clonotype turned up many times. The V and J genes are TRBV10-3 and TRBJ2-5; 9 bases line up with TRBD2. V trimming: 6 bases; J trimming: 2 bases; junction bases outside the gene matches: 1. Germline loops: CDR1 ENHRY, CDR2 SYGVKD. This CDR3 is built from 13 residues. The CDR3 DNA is TGTGCCATCAGGACTAGCGGTCAAGAGACCCAGTACTTC. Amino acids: CAIRTSGQETQYF.

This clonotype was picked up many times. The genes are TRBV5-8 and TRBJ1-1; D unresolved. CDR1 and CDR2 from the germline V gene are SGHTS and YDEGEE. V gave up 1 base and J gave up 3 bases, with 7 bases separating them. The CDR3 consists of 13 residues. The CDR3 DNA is TGTGCCAGCAGCTTGTGGGTGGACACTGAAGCTTTCTTT. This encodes CASSLWVDTEAFF.

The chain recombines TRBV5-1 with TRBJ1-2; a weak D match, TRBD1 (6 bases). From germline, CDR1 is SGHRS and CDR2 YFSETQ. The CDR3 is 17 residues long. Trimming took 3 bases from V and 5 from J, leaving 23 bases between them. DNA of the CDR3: TGCGCCAGCAGCTCAGCGACCGACAGGTATAGGGGTTATGGCTACACCTTC. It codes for CASSSATDRYRGYGYTF.

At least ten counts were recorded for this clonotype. CDR3 nucleotide sequence: TGTGCCAGCAGACCATACAGGGATTTCGAGACCCAGTACTTC. This encodes CASRPYRDFETQYF. The V call is TRBV6-5, the J call TRBJ2-5; a possible D gene is TRBD1 (6 bases). Germline V gene data show CDR1 as MNHEY and CDR2 as SVGAGI. Trimming cost V 6 bases and J 5 bases, with 16 bases left between them. There are 14 residues in the CDR3.

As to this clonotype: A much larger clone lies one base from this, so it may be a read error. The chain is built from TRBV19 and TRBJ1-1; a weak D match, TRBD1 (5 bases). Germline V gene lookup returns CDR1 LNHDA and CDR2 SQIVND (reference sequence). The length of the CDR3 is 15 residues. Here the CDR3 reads CASSIWGTVNTGAFF. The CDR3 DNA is TGTGCCAGTAGTATATGGGGGACGGTGAACACTGGAGCTTTCTTT.

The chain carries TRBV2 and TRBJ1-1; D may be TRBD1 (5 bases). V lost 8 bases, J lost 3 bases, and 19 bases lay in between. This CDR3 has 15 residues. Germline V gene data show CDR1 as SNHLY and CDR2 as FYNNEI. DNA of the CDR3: TGTGCCAGCTCACCACCCTCGGGGGTGTACACTGAAGCTTTCTTT. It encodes CASSPPSGVYTEAFF.

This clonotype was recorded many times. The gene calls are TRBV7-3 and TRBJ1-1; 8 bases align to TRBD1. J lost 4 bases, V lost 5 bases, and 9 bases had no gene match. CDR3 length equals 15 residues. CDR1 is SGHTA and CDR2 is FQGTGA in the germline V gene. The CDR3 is CASSARTGTSTEAFF. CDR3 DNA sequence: TGTGCCAGCAGCGCCCGGACAGGGACGAGCACTGAAGCTTTCTTT. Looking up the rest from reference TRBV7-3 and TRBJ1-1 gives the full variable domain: GAGVSQTPSNKVTEKGKYVELRCDPISGHTALYWYRQSLGQGPEFLIYFQGTGAADDSGLPNDRFFAVRPEGSVSTLKIQRTERGDSAVYLCASSARTGTSTEAFFGQGTRLTVV.

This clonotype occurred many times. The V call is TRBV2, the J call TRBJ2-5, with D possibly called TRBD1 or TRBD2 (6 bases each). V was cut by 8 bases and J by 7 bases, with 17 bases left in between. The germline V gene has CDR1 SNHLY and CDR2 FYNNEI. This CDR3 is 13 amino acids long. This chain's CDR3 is CASQSGGLGTQYF. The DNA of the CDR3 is TGTGCCAGCCAGTCCGGGGGCCTGGGGACCCAGTACTTC.

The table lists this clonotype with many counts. CDR3 amino acids: CASSLGQGNEKLFF. As DNA, the CDR3 is TGTGCCAGCAGCTTAGGACAGGGGAATGAAAAACTGTTTTTT. The chain joins TRBV7-9 to TRBJ1-4, with 8 positions matching TRBD1. Germline V gene sequence: CDR1 SEHNR, CDR2 FQNEAQ (reference sequence). This CDR3 comprises 14 residues. The V gene end was trimmed by 1 base and the J gene end by 5 bases; junction bases not matched to a gene: 0.

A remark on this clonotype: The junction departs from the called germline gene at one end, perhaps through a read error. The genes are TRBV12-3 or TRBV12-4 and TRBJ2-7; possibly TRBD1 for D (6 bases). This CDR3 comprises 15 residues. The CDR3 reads CASSLLPGQGYKQYF. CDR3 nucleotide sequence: TGTGCCAGCAGTTTATTGCCGGGACAAGGCTACAAGCAGTACTTC.

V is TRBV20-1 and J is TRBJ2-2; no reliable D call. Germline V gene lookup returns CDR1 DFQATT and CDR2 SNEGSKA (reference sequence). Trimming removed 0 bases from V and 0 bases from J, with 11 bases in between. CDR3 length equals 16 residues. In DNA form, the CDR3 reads TGCAGTGCTAGAGATCTGGGCCCCGCGAACACCGGGGAGCTGTTTTTT. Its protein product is CSARDLGPANTGELFF.

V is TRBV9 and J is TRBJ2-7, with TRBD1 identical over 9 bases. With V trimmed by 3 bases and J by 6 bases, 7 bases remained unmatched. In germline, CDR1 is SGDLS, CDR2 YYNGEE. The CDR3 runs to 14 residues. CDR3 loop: CASSDRDRDGEQYF. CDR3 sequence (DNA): TGTGCCAGCAGCGACCGGGACAGGGATGGCGAGCAGTACTTC.

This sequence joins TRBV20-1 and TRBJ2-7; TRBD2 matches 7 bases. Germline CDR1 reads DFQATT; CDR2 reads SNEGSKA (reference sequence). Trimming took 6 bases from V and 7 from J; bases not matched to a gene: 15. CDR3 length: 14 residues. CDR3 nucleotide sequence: TGCAGTGCAAGGACGGCGGGAGCCCTAAGGGAGCAGTACTTC. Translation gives CSARTAGALREQYF.

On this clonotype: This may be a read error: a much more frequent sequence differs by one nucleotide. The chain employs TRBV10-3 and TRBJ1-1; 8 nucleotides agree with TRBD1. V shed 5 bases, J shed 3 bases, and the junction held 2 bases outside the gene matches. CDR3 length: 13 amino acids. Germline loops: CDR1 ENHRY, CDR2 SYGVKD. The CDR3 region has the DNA TGTGCCATCAGTACGACAGGGGACACTGAAGCTTTCTTT. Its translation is CAISTTGDTEAFF.

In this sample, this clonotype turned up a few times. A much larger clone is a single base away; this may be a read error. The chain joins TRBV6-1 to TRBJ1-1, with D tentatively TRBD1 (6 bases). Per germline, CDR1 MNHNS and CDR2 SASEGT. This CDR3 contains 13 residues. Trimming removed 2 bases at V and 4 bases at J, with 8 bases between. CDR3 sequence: CASSEWGATEAFF. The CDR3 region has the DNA TGTGCCAGCAGTGAATGGGGGGCCACTGAAGCTTTCTTT.

This CDR3 reads CATSSPNLQETQYF. The DNA of the CDR3 is TGTGCCACCAGCAGCCCAAACCTCCAAGAGACCCAGTACTTC. This sequence joins TRBV15 and TRBJ2-5; no clear D gene. V was clipped by 3 bases and J by 1 base, with 9 bases between them. The CDR3 has 14 amino acids. CDR1 is LNHNV, CDR2 YYDKDF, per germline (reference sequence).

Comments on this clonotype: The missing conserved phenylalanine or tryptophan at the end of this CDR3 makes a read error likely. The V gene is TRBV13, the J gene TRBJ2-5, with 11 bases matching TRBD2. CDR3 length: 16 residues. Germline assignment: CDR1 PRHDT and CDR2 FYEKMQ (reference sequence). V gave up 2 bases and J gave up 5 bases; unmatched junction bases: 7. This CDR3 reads CASSLNSGGAAETQYV. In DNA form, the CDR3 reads TGTGCCAGCAGCTTAAATAGCGGGGGGGCCGCGGAGACCCAGTACGTC.

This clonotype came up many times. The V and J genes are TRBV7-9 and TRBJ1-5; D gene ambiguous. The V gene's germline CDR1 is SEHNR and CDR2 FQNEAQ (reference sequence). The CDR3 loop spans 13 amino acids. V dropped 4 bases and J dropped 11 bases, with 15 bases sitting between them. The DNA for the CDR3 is TGTGCCAGCAGCTCAGGTTTGTGGGTCGCCCAGCATTTT. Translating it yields CASSSGLWVAQHF.

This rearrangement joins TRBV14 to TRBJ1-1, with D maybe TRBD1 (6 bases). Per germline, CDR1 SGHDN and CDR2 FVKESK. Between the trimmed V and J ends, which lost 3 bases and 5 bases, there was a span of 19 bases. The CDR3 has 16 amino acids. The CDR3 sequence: CASSQFWDNKGTEAFF. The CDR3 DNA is TGTGCCAGCAGCCAGTTTTGGGACAACAAAGGGACTGAAGCTTTCTTT. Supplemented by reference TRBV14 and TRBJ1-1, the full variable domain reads EAGVTQFPSHSVIEKGQTVTLRCDPISGHDNLYWYRRVMGKEIKFLLHFVKESKQDESGMPNNRFLAERTGGTYSTLKVQPAELEDSGVYFCASSQFWDNKGTEAFFGQGTRLTVV.

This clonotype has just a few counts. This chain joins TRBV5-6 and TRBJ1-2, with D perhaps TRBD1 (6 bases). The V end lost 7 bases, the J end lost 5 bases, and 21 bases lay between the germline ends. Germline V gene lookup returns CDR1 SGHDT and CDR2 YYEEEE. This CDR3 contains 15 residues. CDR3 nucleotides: TGTGCCAGCGATCTCCGCATGAGGGGGGGGTATGGCTACACCTTC. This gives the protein CASDLRMRGGYGYTF. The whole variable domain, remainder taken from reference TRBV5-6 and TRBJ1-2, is DAGVTQSPTHLIKTRGQQVTLRCSPKSGHDTVSWYQQALGQGPQFIFQYYEEEERQRGNFPDRFSGHQFPNYSSELNVNALLLGDSALYLCASDLRMRGGYGYTFGSGTRLTVV.